Here is one T cell receptor beta chain with its context. This clonotype was picked up many times. No antigen is known for it. One base away there is no much larger clone; base qualities are not given. Libraries were prepared through 5' RACE. TCRdb shows the sequencer as Illumina HiSeq 2000. A universal primer binding site was added through template switching, and the final cDNA carried a unique molecular identifier so that TCR cDNA molecules could be counted accurately. Specific primers in the conserved constant-segment region were used to synthesize first-strand cDNA for the TCR alpha and beta chains. To control for contamination, every cDNA library carried two barcodes: a SMART-Mk sample barcode plus Illumina barcodes. TruSeq adapter sequences, together with Illumina sample barcodes, were added in two successive PCR steps. TCR alpha and beta cDNA libraries were sequenced on the Illumina HiSeq platform with custom primers. The source study handled its data this way. Unique molecular identifiers were extracted from raw reads with MiGEC, and CDR3 positions were determined with MiXCR. For each individual, recombination models were inferred using an EM algorithm with the repgenHMM and IGoR tools. The tcR package in R was used for shared clonotype analysis, with sharing normalized by the product of cloneset sizes. To study raw recombination free of thymic and clonal selection effects, out-of-frame nonproductive sequences were analyzed. The public reads were run again by TCRdb, first through fastp at Q25 and then through MiXCR, and only productive beta chains were kept. Entries that share a CDR3 protein sequence are merged under the most common genes and DNA. The V and J calls and clone size are TCRdb's, not the authors'. A total of 430,000 or so distinct CDR3 sequences appear in this sample, around 24% of them only once. The ten largest make up about 2.7% of the sample.

All donors were healthy Caucasians. The twin cohort comprised three pairs of female monozygotic twins, all aged roughly 18 to 29 years. CD4+ and CD8+ T cell populations were isolated with positive isolation kits from Invitrogen. CDR1 DFQATT and CDR2 SNEGSKA are derived from the germline V gene (reference sequence). V and J lose 5 bases and 2 bases, and a span of 12 bases separates them. From the cysteine up to the phenylalanine, the CDR3 has a length of 14 residues. Only CDR3 DNA remains: 42 bases, in frame from the first base. The record originates from a study of identical twins (TCRdb year 2016). With regard to the full study: The study deep-sequenced TCR alpha and beta repertoires from monozygotic twins, unrelated adults of various ages and cord blood to test whether fetal clonotypes persist. To rule out contamination, replicate twin experiments were performed at different times with different library preparation protocols. The study at large found these results: Abundant cord blood beta clonotypes carried fewer insertions; young adult naive repertoires showed a weaker similar trend, while memory repertoires showed none. Excess twin sharing in beta out-of-frame sequences was weaker because fewer shared sequences lowered the signal-to-noise ratio. Out-of-frame TCR alpha sequences shared between twins showed an excess of low generation-probability sequences compared with coincidental sharing between unrelated individuals. In monozygotic twins, out-of-frame TCR alpha sharing was systematically underestimated by recombination models, although the models agreed with sharing between unrelated individuals. Because the same donors could not be followed over many years, conclusions were based on cross-sectional statistical analysis. Zero-insertion analyses could be partly confounded by invariant T cells such as MAIT and iNKT, although diverse VJ usage argued against such confounding for most clonotypes.

These same records also appear under a second study, on T cells expressing NK-cell markers. As that second study puts it: TCR beta-chain repertoires were profiled in sorted CD3+CD56+NKG2C+, CD3+CD56+NKG2C- and CD3+CD56-NKG2C+ T-cell subsets from about 8 donors. Among the eight sequenced donors, seven were HCMV-seropositive and one was HCMV-seronegative. In several experiments an anti-gammadeltaTCR antibody was added to restrict sorting to alphabetaTCR-expressing T cells. In over 5 donors, the dominant CD3+CD56+NKG2C+ clonotypes were among the top 10 CD8+ clonotypes and accounted for about 1.0-8% of CD8+ T cells. Those dominant clonotypes were again the most abundant among CD3+CD56-NKG2C+ cells in a handful of donors, at roughly 28.3-65%. It remained unclear whether the expanded NKG2C-expressing T cell clones were specific for HCMV antigens. All eight donors whose samples were sequenced were randomly selected healthy volunteers, three of them men and five women. HCMV serostatus was determined by detecting HCMV-specific IgG in serum with a commercial ELISA kit. Reads were demultiplexed and grouped by UMI with MIGEC, and clonotypes were assembled and quantified with MiTCR. To remove erroneous sequences, TCR cDNA sequences were retained only when supported by two or more reads. The tcR package was used for downstream repertoire analysis, and clonotypes were matched across fractions by CDR3 nucleotide sequence plus V segment. Antigen specificity was annotated against VDJdb with VDJmatch, allowing one amino acid substitution in CDR3.

The rearrangement joined TRBV20-1 to TRBJ1-4; the D gene is perhaps TRBD1, on 5 matching bases. This receptor was obtained from a woman aged 18 to 35 in good health. The sequenced material came from CD4+ T cells sorted from blood. Read as DNA, the sequence is TGCAGTGCTCCAGTTGGGGGGACTAATGAAAAACTGTTTTTT. It codes for CSAPVGGTNEKLFF.